The rows below give T cell receptor beta chains drawn from one sample of a study of beta chain features in type 1 diabetes. Clones were read by immunoSEQ multiplex PCR, and TCRdb kept only the in-frame ones, dropping some. The table has roughly 240,000 clones, approximately 25% seen once; the top ten hold 0.012%. Sequencing was carried out using naive CD4+ T cells from blood. These TCRs come from a woman aged 30 to 39 with type 1 diabetes. CDR3s include the opening cysteine and the closing phenylalanine or tryptophan. A D gene is named only where the DNA matches it firmly. For some rows the clone size is stated as once, few or many, or as a class when expanded; others skip it.

D gene	V gene	J gene	clone size	CDR3 protein	CDR3 DNA
TRBD2	TRBV27	TRBJ2-5	few	CASSTYGPLAGETQYF	TGTGCCAGCAGTACTTATGGGCCCCTAGCGGGAGAGACCCAGTACTTC
TRBD1	TRBV10-3	TRBJ2-2	NA	CAISVDRAGGELFF	TGTGCCATCAGTGTGGACAGGGCAGGCGGGGAGCTGTTTTTT
TRBD1	TRBV29-1	TRBJ1-5	few	CSVGQGHSNQPQHF	TGCAGCGTTGGACAGGGCCATAGCAATCAGCCCCAGCATTTT
TRBD1	TRBV13	TRBJ1-2	NA	CASSPTGDHGYTF	TGTGCCAGCAGCCCAACAGGGGACCATGGCTACACCTTC
TRBD2	TRBV4-2	TRBJ2-3	few	CASSPRGLVHPTDTQYF	TGTGCCAGCAGCCCCCGTGGACTAGTTCATCCCACAGATACGCAGTATTTT
NA	TRBV7-3	TRBJ2-7	few	CASSPEGAHYEQYF	TGTGCCAGCAGCCCCGAAGGGGCCCACTACGAGCAGTACTTC
TRBD2	TRBV6-5	TRBJ2-3	few	CASSYTGTSGRDTQYF	TGTGCCAGCAGTTACACCGGGACTAGCGGGAGAGATACGCAGTATTTT
NA	TRBV11-2	TRBJ2-3	few	CASSLGLWDTQYF	TGTGCCAGCAGCTTGGGGCTCTGGGATACGCAGTATTTT
TRBD2	TRBV9	TRBJ2-7	NA	CASSVYRSGSYEQYF	TGTGCCAGCAGCGTTTATAGGAGCGGGAGCTACGAGCAGTACTTC
TRBD2	TRBV7-2	TRBJ2-3	few	CASSILAVANTDTQYF	TGTGCCAGCAGCATACTAGCGGTGGCCAACACAGATACGCAGTATTTT
TRBD1	TRBV18	TRBJ1-2	NA	CASSPYRQGSGGGDYGYTF	TGTGCCAGCTCACCATATCGACAGGGTTCAGGGGGCGGCGACTATGGCTACACCTTC
NA	TRBV5-1	TRBJ2-1	few	CASSLLAEGGDEQFF	TGCGCCAGCAGCTTGTTAGCGGAGGGAGGCGATGAGCAGTTCTTC
TRBD2	TRBV19	TRBJ2-7	NA	CASSTGSGGPYEQYF	TGTGCCAGTAGTACGGGCAGCGGGGGACCCTACGAGCAGTACTTC
NA	TRBV7-9	TRBJ2-5	few	CASTLWGVQETQYF	TGTGCCAGCACCTTGTGGGGGGTCCAAGAGACCCAGTACTTC
TRBD1	TRBV6-1	TRBJ2-7	few	CASSEAWTGFEQYF	TGTGCCAGCAGTGAAGCGTGGACAGGATTCGAGCAGTACTTC
NA	TRBV30	TRBJ1-2	NA	CAWSVRQGGYTF	TGTGCCTGGAGTGTACGGCAGGGGGGCTACACCTTC
TRBD2	TRBV5-4	TRBJ2-7	NA	CASSPLAGAIGEQYF	TGTGCCAGCAGCCCTCTAGCGGGAGCGATTGGCGAGCAGTACTTC
TRBD1	TRBV6-5	TRBJ2-3	NA	CASSLTGVRQYF	TGTGCCAGCAGTTTAACAGGGGTGAGGCAGTATTTT
TRBD1	TRBV30	TRBJ2-7	NA	CAWNRGLTYEQYF	TGTGCCTGGAACAGGGGGTTAACCTACGAGCAGTACTTC
TRBD1	TRBV6-5	TRBJ1-2	few	CASREPTGVYGYTF	TGTGCCAGCAGAGAGCCGACAGGGGTCTATGGCTACACCTTC
NA	TRBV9	TRBJ2-5	NA	CASSVATGYAQETQYF	TGTGCCAGCAGCGTGGCAACAGGGTACGCACAAGAGACCCAGTACTTC
NA	TRBV30	TRBJ1-1	few	CAWSTLGATEAFF	TGTGCCTGGAGTACCCTCGGAGCCACTGAAGCTTTCTTT
NA	TRBV30	TRBJ1-5	few	CAWSVIQGGEPQHF	TGTGCCTGGAGTGTAATCCAGGGAGGGGAGCCCCAGCATTTT
TRBD2	TRBV18	TRBJ2-5	few	CASSGSGSQETQYF	TGTGCCAGCTCAGGTAGCGGGAGCCAAGAGACCCAGTACTTC
TRBD1	TRBV7-9	TRBJ2-7	few	CASSLDDRVSSYEQYF	TGTGCCAGCAGCTTAGACGACAGGGTCAGCTCCTACGAGCAGTACTTC
TRBD1	TRBV28	TRBJ1-2	NA	CASSSTTGIYGYTF	TGTGCCAGCAGTTCGACGACAGGGATATATGGCTACACCTTC
NA	TRBV6-6	TRBJ1-5	NA	CASIGPSAEPQHF	TGTGCCAGCATTGGGCCCTCTGCAGAGCCCCAGCATTTT
NA	TRBV30	TRBJ1-2	few	CASPAGGYGYTF	TGTGCCTCCCCGGCGGGGGGATATGGCTACACCTTC
NA	TRBV30	TRBJ2-1	NA	CAWSWQGGEQFF	TGTGCCTGGAGTTGGCAAGGGGGTGAGCAGTTCTTC
NA	TRBV2	TRBJ1-2	NA	CASRTFRSSDGYTF	TGTGCCAGCAGGACTTTTCGTTCATCGGATGGCTACACCTTC
NA	TRBV14	TRBJ2-7	few	CASSQGGEQYF	TGTGCCAGCAGCCAAGGCGGCGAGCAGTACTTC
NA	TRBV29-1	TRBJ1-1	NA	CSVVRSGTEAFF	TGCAGCGTTGTAAGATCAGGGACTGAAGCTTTCTTT
NA	TRBV28	TRBJ1-1	NA	CASSLLAGAEAEAFF	TGTGCCAGCAGTTTATTGGCAGGGGCAGAGGCTGAAGCTTTCTTT
NA	TRBV9	TRBJ2-1	NA	CASSVADSSTSYNEQFF	TGTGCCAGCAGCGTAGCAGATAGCTCCACCTCCTACAATGAGCAGTTCTTC
TRBD2	TRBV7-9	TRBJ2-7	few	CASSLGTSGRPSSYEQYF	TGTGCCAGCAGCTTGGGGACTAGCGGGAGGCCGAGCTCCTACGAGCAGTACTTC
NA	TRBV7-9	TRBJ1-1	NA	CASSRDSTEAFF	TGTGCCAGCAGTCGTGACAGCACTGAAGCTTTCTTT
TRBD2	TRBV30	TRBJ2-1	NA	CAWSEASGVFNEQFF	TGTGCCTGGAGTGAGGCTAGCGGGGTGTTCAATGAGCAGTTCTTC
NA	TRBV6-5	TRBJ1-1	few	CASSYSMNTEAFF	TGTGCCAGCAGTTACTCTATGAACACTGAAGCTTTCTTT
NA	TRBV4-1	TRBJ2-6	NA	CASSQERYSGANVLTF	TGCGCCAGCAGCCAAGAGAGGTACTCTGGGGCCAACGTCCTGACTTTC
TRBD1	TRBV5-4	TRBJ2-3	NA	CASSSRDSSYTQYF	TGTGCCAGCAGCTCCCGGGACAGCTCCTATACGCAGTATTTT